This entry is about one T cell receptor (beta chain). This sample is part of a study of control samples from healthy donors and cancer patients. Germline V gene data show CDR1 as SGHRS and CDR2 as YFSETQ. The V end lost 4 bases, the J end lost 0 bases, and 11 bases lay between the germline ends. The CDR3 consists of 16 residues. The data were produced by immunoSEQ multiplex PCR, yet TCRdb's version contains in-frame clones alone and is incomplete. This table holds roughly 79,000 clones, approximately 84% found once. The sequenced sample was blood. V usage is TRBV5-1 and J usage is TRBJ1-6, with D possibly matching TRBD1 (5 bases). The clonotype was recovered from a man aged 50-60 years in good health. The CDR3 here is CASSPGRGSYNSPLHF. CDR3 in DNA: TGCGCCAGCAGCCCGGGACGGGGCTCCTATAATTCACCCCTCCACTTT.